Listed below are T cell receptor beta chains from one sample, sequenced in a study of early T cells in non-severe SARS-CoV-2 infection. TCRdb ran MiXCR on the 5' RACE reads and lists one entry per CDR3 protein. The repertoire consists of approximately 85,000 distinct CDR3 sequences, with 10% to 15% occurring once and the leading ten covering approximately 7%. Sample: whole blood. These receptors all stem from an adult who was a healthcare worker with PCR-confirmed SARS-CoV-2 infection or an uninfected control (not recorded which). Both conserved end residues are part of each CDR3. The D gene is left open where the match is weak. For some rows the clone size is stated as once, few or many, or as a class when expanded; others skip it.

NA	TRBV5-1	TRBJ2-1	few	TGCGCCAGCAGCTTGGCCATCGGTAGTAATGAGCAGTTCTTC	CASSLAIGSNEQFF
TRBD1	TRBV29-1	TRBJ2-1	few	TGCAGCGTTGACAACAGGGGGAATGAGCAGTTCTTC	CSVDNRGNEQFF
TRBD1	TRBV28	TRBJ1-1	few	TGTGCCAGCAGGGCAGGGGGCGTTGCCGCTGAAGCTTTCTTT	CASRAGGVAAEAFF
TRBD1	TRBV29-1	TRBJ2-5	NA	TGCAGCGTTGAGGGACAGGGAGAGACCCAGTACTTC	CSVEGQGETQYF
NA	TRBV4-3	TRBJ2-3	few	TGCGCCAGCAGCCAAGAGGCGAATGCGGCCACAGATACGCAGTATTTT	CASSQEANAATDTQYF
TRBD2	TRBV7-6	TRBJ2-3	few	TGTGCCAGCAGCCCCGGGAGGGAGGTCTTCTTTGATACGCAGTATTTT	CASSPGREVFFDTQYF
NA	TRBV20-1	TRBJ1-2	NA	TGCAGTGCTAGAGCCGGACTGGGTGCTGGCCTCTATGGCTACACCTTC	CSARAGLGAGLYGYTF
TRBD2	TRBV5-5	TRBJ2-5	NA	TGTGCCAGCACTCCGGGACGCGGGAGCTTAATCGAGGAGACCCAGTACTTC	CASTPGRGSLIEETQYF
NA	TRBV27	TRBJ2-7	many	TGTGCCAGCTCCCCCAACTCCTACGAGCAGTACTTC	CASSPNSYEQYF
NA	TRBV7-2	TRBJ2-5	NA	TGTGCCAGCAGGTCTGGGTCCCTGGAGACCCAGTACTTC	CASRSGSLETQYF
NA	TRBV20-1	TRBJ1-2	few	TGCAGTGCTTATGCAACCTATGGCTACACCTTC	CSAYATYGYTF
NA	TRBV6-6	TRBJ1-6	NA	TGTGCCAGCAGTTACACGGGTGACTATAATTCACCCCTCCACTTT	CASSYTGDYNSPLHF
NA	TRBV5-1	TRBJ1-5	many	TGCGCCAGCAGCTTGAGATCCGGGGGTCAGCCCCAGCATTTT	CASSLRSGGQPQHF
NA	TRBV24-1	TRBJ2-1	NA	TGTGCCACCAGTGCTGACAATGAGCAGTTCTTC	CATSADNEQFF
TRBD1	TRBV30	TRBJ1-1	NA	TGTGCCTGGAGCCGACAGGGAGGGGTGAACACTGAAGCTTTCTTT	CAWSRQGGVNTEAFF
TRBD1	TRBV29-1	TRBJ2-1	NA	TGCAGCGTTGACTGGACAGGGGACAGGGAGCAGTTCTTC	CSVDWTGDREQFF
NA	TRBV5-4	TRBJ1-6	few	TGTGCCAGCAGCCGGGCGGAGCAGGGAGACAATTCACCCCTCCACTTT	CASSRAEQGDNSPLHF
TRBD2	TRBV5-6	TRBJ2-5	NA	TGTGCCAGCAGCTCTTTAGCGGGAGGGGAGACCCAGTACTTC	CASSSLAGGETQYF
NA	TRBV10-2	TRBJ2-3	few	TGCGCCAGCAGTGAGTCCGGGGATACGCAGTATTTT	CASSESGDTQYF
NA	TRBV7-6	TRBJ1-1	few	TGTGCCAGCAGCTTAGGGATGAACACTGAAGCTTTCTTT	CASSLGMNTEAFF
TRBD2	TRBV27	TRBJ2-3	many	TGTGCCAGCAGTTCCCAGGGACTACCAGATACGCAGTATTTT	CASSSQGLPDTQYF
NA	TRBV7-2	TRBJ2-7	few	TGTGCCAGCAGAGACCCCCGGACAGCGAATCTTTACGAGCAGTACTTC	CASRDPRTANLYEQYF
TRBD2	TRBV7-2	TRBJ2-7	few	TGTGCCAGCAGCTTTAAGCGGGAGGGCAGCTCCTACGAGCAGTACTTC	CASSFKREGSSYEQYF
NA	TRBV30	TRBJ2-7	many	TGTGCCTGGACCCCATGGTCAGTGAACGAGCAGTACTTC	CAWTPWSVNEQYF
NA	TRBV20-1	TRBJ2-3	NA	TGCAGTGCGACCACGGGCACAGATACGCAGTATTTT	CSATTGTDTQYF
NA	TRBV2	TRBJ2-7	few	TGTGCCAGCAAACCTGAACGAATGGGGGAGCAGTACTTC	CASKPERMGEQYF
NA	TRBV7-2	TRBJ2-5	NA	TGTGCCAGCAGCCATAGCAGGGAAGAGACCCAGTACTTC	CASSHSREETQYF
NA	TRBV6-1	TRBJ1-2	few	TGTGCCAGCACTACGAGTTTCTATGGCTACACCTTC	CASTTSFYGYTF
NA	TRBV20-1	TRBJ1-2	NA	TGCAGCGCTCCGGACGTCCTCTTGGGCTACACCTTC	CSAPDVLLGYTF
TRBD1	TRBV3-1	TRBJ1-5	few	TGTGCCAGCAGCCAAGGGACAGGGGGCGCGAAGCATTTT	CASSQGTGGAKHF
NA	TRBV11-3	TRBJ2-7	NA	TGTGCCAGCAGCTTAGGTGGAGGAGGGCCGTACGAGCAGTACTTC	CASSLGGGGPYEQYF
NA	TRBV6-2/TRBV6-3	TRBJ2-7	few	TGTGCCAGCAGTCGGACCTCCCCGGCCTACGAGCAGTACTTC	CASSRTSPAYEQYF
NA	TRBV6-6	TRBJ1-5	many	TGTGCCAGCAGTTACACTTCTTGGACAGATCAGCCCCAGCATTTT	CASSYTSWTDQPQHF
NA	TRBV30	TRBJ2-1	NA	TGTGCCTGGAGTGTACGAGACTACAATGAGCAGTTCTTC	CAWSVRDYNEQFF
NA	TRBV12-3/TRBV12-4	TRBJ2-3	NA	TGTGCCAGCAGTTCTCAGTGGGACACAGATACGCAGTATTTT	CASSSQWDTDTQYF
NA	TRBV10-3	TRBJ2-7	NA	TGTGCCATCAGGGGGGCAGGGGATGCCTACGAGCAGTACTTC	CAIRGAGDAYEQYF
NA	TRBV6-1	TRBJ1-3	NA	TGTGCCAGCAGCTTCCCAGACTCTGGAAACACCATATATTTT	CASSFPDSGNTIYF
NA	TRBV2	TRBJ2-2	NA	TGTGCCAGCACGCCCCGTCCGGGACAAGCAGGTGGGGACACCGGGGAGCTGTTTTTT	CASTPRPGQAGGDTGELFF
NA	TRBV5-6	TRBJ2-1	few	TGTGCCAGCAGCTTGGGACGTGTGATGAAGCAGTTCTTC	CASSLGRVMKQFF
NA	TRBV29-1	TRBJ1-1	many	TGCAGCGTTCTTAGGGGGAACACTGAAGCTTTCTTT	CSVLRGNTEAFF
NA	TRBV4-2	TRBJ2-7	NA	TGTGCCAGCAGCCAAGATTGGGACGGTCGCGAGCAGTACTTC	CASSQDWDGREQYF
NA	TRBV29-1	TRBJ2-3	few	TGCAGCGTTGGGTGGACAGATACGCAGTATTTT	CSVGWTDTQYF
TRBD1	TRBV29-1	TRBJ1-2	NA	TGCAGCTTCCGGGACAGCTATGGCTACACCTTC	CSFRDSYGYTF
TRBD1	TRBV11-2	TRBJ2-1	few	TGTGCCAGCAGTTTTACGACCGAGGGACAGGGGAGTCTCTTC	CASSFTTEGQGSLF
NA	TRBV7-7	TRBJ2-5	few	TGTGCTAGCAGCTCGGCGAGGGGGAGCCAAGAGACCCAGTACTTC	CASSSARGSQETQYF
TRBD1	TRBV11-2	TRBJ1-1	few	TGTGCCAGCAGCTTTACTAACAGGGGGAACACTGAAGCTTTCTTT	CASSFTNRGNTEAFF
TRBD1	TRBV29-1	TRBJ2-7	NA	TGCAGCATCAATGCACAGGGGACGTACGAGCAGTACTTC	CSINAQGTYEQYF
TRBD2	TRBV5-4	TRBJ2-2	once	TGTGCCAGCAGTCACCCCGGGACTAGCGGGGTTAACACCGGGGAGCTGTTTTTT	CASSHPGTSGVNTGELFF
NA	TRBV6-2/TRBV6-3	TRBJ2-7	NA	TGTGCCAGCGAAGGGAACTCCTACGAGCAGTACTTC	CASEGNSYEQYF
NA	TRBV27	TRBJ1-3	NA	TGTGCCAGCAGTTTAAAGGCGCAGACTGGAAACACCATATATTTT	CASSLKAQTGNTIYF
NA	TRBV5-4	TRBJ2-1	NA	TGTGCCAGCAGCTTGCAGGGGAGTGAGCAGTTCTTC	CASSLQGSEQFF
TRBD1	TRBV6-5	TRBJ2-7	few	TGTGCCAGCAGCATGGGACAGGGGGCCACTCGGGAGCAGTACTTC	CASSMGQGATREQYF
NA	TRBV29-1	TRBJ2-1	NA	TGCAGCGTTGTGGTTTCAGGGGAGATCTTC	CSVVVSGEIF
TRBD2	TRBV2	TRBJ2-1	few	TGTGCCAGCGGAGGCGGGAGCTCCGCCCCGGGTGAGCAGTTCTTC	CASGGGSSAPGEQFF
TRBD1	TRBV25-1	TRBJ2-4	NA	TGTGCCAGCAGTGAATGGGACAGGAAAAACATTCAGTACTTC	CASSEWDRKNIQYF
NA	TRBV21-1	TRBJ2-1	NA	TGTGCCAGCAGAGGGGGAGGCCCTTACAATGAGCAGTTCTTC	CASRGGGPYNEQFF
NA	TRBV28	TRBJ1-1	few	TGTGCCAGCAGCTCCCCAGGTGGCGGTGAAGCTTTCTTT	CASSSPGGGEAFF
NA	TRBV7-2	TRBJ2-1	many	TGTGCCAGCAGCTTAATTATGAGGATCAATGAGCAGTTCTTC	CASSLIMRINEQFF